These 17 T cell receptor beta chains originate from one sample sequenced in a study of T cell clonotyping in hematopoietic cell transplantation. Described time point: recipient sample about 28 days before transplant, after cytoreduction. The repertoire was sequenced with immunoSEQ multiplex PCR; TCRdb's copy has only in-frame clones and lacks some. This table has some 49,000 clones, approximately 90% appearing once. The sample consisted of peripheral blood mononuclear cells, taken before stem cell transplant. The receptors were gathered from a man aged 55 to 69 with biphenotypic leukemia. Some clones in this sample may be carry-over from other donors' samples.

This clone was recorded only once. V is TRBV7-3 and J is TRBJ2-2; D call uncertain. The V gene's germline CDR1 is SGHTA and CDR2 FQGTGA. This CDR3 contains 12 residues. V shed 5 bases and J shed 8 bases, with 9 bases lying between them. In DNA form, the CDR3 reads TGTGCCAGCAGCCTCCTGGGGGGGGAGCTGTTTTTT. Translation: CASSLLGGELFF.

In the case of this clone: The sample holds other DNA sequences that translate to the same CDR3. V usage is TRBV5-6 and J usage is TRBJ1-5; D may be TRBD1 (5 bases). V lost 1 base and J lost 1, with 6 bases in between. CDR3 length equals 14 residues. Germline CDR1 and CDR2: SGHDT and YYEEEE. The CDR3 region is CASSLRDSNQPQHF. For the CDR3, the DNA is TGTGCCAGCAGCTTGCGGGACAGCAATCAGCCCCAGCATTTT.

This clone has a single count. CDR3: CASSLVGYSETQYF. DNA of the CDR3: TGTGCCAGCAGCTTGGTAGGGTATTCAGAGACCCAGTACTTC. This chain uses TRBV5-5 with TRBJ2-5; D unresolved. This CDR3 region has 14 residues. The V end lost 0 bases, the J end lost 4 bases, and 10 bases lay between the germline ends. The germline V gene encodes CDR1 SGHKS and CDR2 YYEKEE (reference sequence).

This clone was picked up one time. V and J are TRBV7-3 and TRBJ2-7; a possible D gene is TRBD2 (5 bases). The germline V gene encodes CDR1 SGHTA and CDR2 FQGTGA. The CDR3 is 14 residues long. Trimming pared 1 base from V and 4 bases from J, leaving 11 bases between. The CDR3 nucleotides read TGTGCCAGCAGCTTAAATCGGGAATGGTACGAGCAGTACTTC. It codes for CASSLNREWYEQYF.

The chain is built from TRBV2 and TRBJ2-5; D uncertain. The ends were cut back, 8 bases at V and 2 bases at J, with 15 bases in the middle. There are 14 residues in the CDR3. Germline loops: CDR1 SNHLY, CDR2 FYNNEI. The CDR3 sequence is CASGRRGRQETQYF. The CDR3 region has the DNA TGTGCCAGCGGAAGGCGCGGCAGACAAGAGACCCAGTACTTC.

The chain combines TRBV9 with TRBJ2-7; D remains unclear. Germline lookup yields CDR1 SGDLS and CDR2 YYNGEE. This CDR3 comprises 13 residues. The V gene lost 3 bases and the J gene lost 7 bases, with 14 bases spanning the gap. The chain's CDR3 is CASSGRAGGEQYF. The CDR3 nucleotides read TGTGCCAGCAGCGGAAGGGCTGGTGGGGAGCAGTACTTC.

This clone came up a few times. The V call is TRBV10-3, the J call TRBJ2-7; D uncertain. The CDR3 extends over 13 amino acids. The V end lost 2 bases, the J end lost 7 bases, and 12 bases lay between the germline ends. Looked up from germline, CDR1 is ENHRY and CDR2 is SYGVKD. For the CDR3, the DNA is TGTGCCATCAGTGAGCCGGCAGCTGGTGAGCAGTACTTC. Translated, it gives CAISEPAAGEQYF.

This rearrangement joins TRBV27 to TRBJ1-2; 7 bases match TRBD1. J was trimmed by 1 base and V by 6 bases; bases with no gene match: 14. The germline V gene has CDR1 MNHEY and CDR2 SMNVEV (reference sequence). The length of the CDR3 is 17 residues. The CDR3 DNA is TGTGCCAGCAGCCAGGGGGGAGGTAATACCCTTAACTATGGCTACACCTTC. Residues: CASSQGGGNTLNYGYTF.

This rearrangement joins TRBV7-6 to TRBJ2-2; unclear D gene. This CDR3 has 16 residues. V was trimmed by 2 bases and J by 6 bases, leaving 16 bases between them. The germline CDR1 and CDR2 sequences are SGHVS and FNYEAQ. CDR3 nucleotides: TGTGCCAGCAGCTTATGGCTCGGTGGACGCGCCGGGGAGCTGTTTTTT. Translating it yields CASSLWLGGRAGELFF.

The rearrangement joins TRBV5-1 to TRBJ1-2; 8 nucleotides align to TRBD1. CDR1 is SGHRS and CDR2 is YFSETQ in the germline V gene. V lost 3 bases, J lost 7 bases, and 11 bases stayed unmatched. This CDR3 is 15 amino acids long. CDR3 sequence (DNA): TGCGCCAGCAGCTCGACACAGGGGGGGCCAGGTGGCTACACCTTC. Its translation: CASSSTQGGPGGYTF.

This sequence joins TRBV10-3 and TRBJ1-2, with unresolved D. Germline V gives CDR1 ENHRY, CDR2 SYGVKD. V was trimmed by 0 bases and J by 2 bases, leaving 4 bases between them. CDR3 size: 13 residues. The CDR3 is CAISESRNYGYTF. The CDR3 DNA is TGTGCCATCAGTGAGTCCAGGAACTATGGCTACACCTTC.

V usage is TRBV5-1 and J usage is TRBJ1-1; weak D call: TRBD1 (6 bases). The germline V gene encodes CDR1 SGHRS and CDR2 YFSETQ. The V end was cut by 5 bases, the J end by 2 bases, with 13 bases between. This CDR3 comprises 14 residues. The CDR3 bases are TGCGCCAGCAGTTTCCAGGACAGAAACACTGAAGCTTTCTTT. Translating it yields CASSFQDRNTEAFF.

This chain links TRBV6-4 with TRBJ1-5, with 8 bases identical to TRBD1. This CDR3 region has 13 residues. The junction had 7 bases not matched to a gene; V was cut back by 9 bases and J by 6 bases. CDR1 and CDR2 (germline): MRHNA, SNTAGT. CDR3 loop: CARPGRGLQPQHF. The CDR3 DNA reads TGTGCCAGACCGGGCAGGGGGCTTCAGCCCCAGCATTTT.

This clone appeared once. This chain connects TRBV6-6 to TRBJ1-1; 9 bases are shared with TRBD1. This CDR3 comprises 14 residues. With V trimmed by 7 bases and J by 3 bases, 6 bases remained unmatched. The germline CDR1 and CDR2 sequences are MNHNY and SVGAGI (reference sequence). The CDR3 bases are TGTGCCAGCAAGGAGGGGACAGGGTACACTGAAGCTTTCTTT. Its protein product is CASKEGTGYTEAFF.

The CDR3 loop reads CAWSLTANYGYTF. The CDR3, as DNA: TGTGCCTGGAGTTTGACAGCTAACTATGGCTACACCTTC. This sequence joins TRBV30 and TRBJ1-2; D might be TRBD1 (5 bases). Per germline, CDR1 GTSNPN and CDR2 SVGIG (reference sequence). V was pared by 2 bases and J by 0 bases, with 7 bases between. The CDR3 contains 13 residues.

The rearrangement uses TRBV5-1 and TRBJ1-1; possibly TRBD1 for D (6 bases). Germline V gene data show CDR1 as SGHRS and CDR2 as YFSETQ. The V end lost 3 bases, the J end lost 4 bases, and 16 bases lay between the germline ends. This CDR3 has 15 residues. CDR3 loop: CASSSQQGIVTEAFF. The CDR3 coding sequence is TGCGCCAGCAGCTCCCAACAGGGAATTGTCACTGAAGCTTTCTTT.

The CDR3 region is CASSLARTIKDSTGELFF. The CDR3 coding sequence is TGTGCCAGCAGCTTAGCGAGGACTATTAAAGACTCCACCGGGGAGCTGTTTTTT. The chain carries TRBV7-9 and TRBJ2-2; TRBD2 is a possible D gene (6 bases). Germline values: CDR1 SEHNR, CDR2 FQNEAQ (reference sequence). This CDR3 is 18 amino acids long. V shed 0 bases and J shed 4 bases, with 18 bases lying between them.